The rows below give T cell receptor beta chains drawn from one sample of a study of cytomegalovirus exposure and HLA in healthy donors. Some clones are missing from TCRdb's copy, which holds only in-frame ones; the method was immunoSEQ multiplex PCR. The top ten clones hold about 2.3% of a sample with some 160,000 clones, roughly 80% of them seen once. Sequencing was carried out using PBMCs. The receptor source for this set is a male donor in good health and CMV-seronegative. Both conserved end residues are part of each CDR3. A D gene is named only where the DNA matches it firmly. Rows may omit the clone size; those that give it use once, few, many or a size class.

cdr3_nt: TGTGCCGAGGGACAGTCGAACACTGAAGCTTTCTTT
cdr3_aa: CAEGQSNTEAFF
v_call: TRBV6-1
d_call: TRBD1
j_call: TRBJ1-1
clone_size: NA

cdr3_nt: TGTGCCAGCAGCCCTCCGGGAGGGTGGACCGGGGAGCTGTTTTTT
cdr3_aa: CASSPPGGWTGELFF
v_call: TRBV11-2
d_call: TRBD2
j_call: TRBJ2-2
clone_size: NA

cdr3_nt: TGCGCCAGCAGTGACCCGGAGCGCCAAGAGACCCAGTACTTC
cdr3_aa: CASSDPERQETQYF
v_call: TRBV10-1
d_call: NA
j_call: TRBJ2-5
clone_size: once

cdr3_nt: TGTGCCAGCAGCGACCGGGACAGGGAGTACCAAGAGACCCAGTACTTC
cdr3_aa: CASSDRDREYQETQYF
v_call: TRBV11-2
d_call: TRBD1
j_call: TRBJ2-5
clone_size: NA

cdr3_nt: TGTGCCAGCAGCCCCATATCGCGGGACAGGGGCGGTAATTCACCCCTCCACTTT
cdr3_aa: CASSPISRDRGGNSPLHF
v_call: TRBV27
d_call: TRBD1
j_call: TRBJ1-6
clone_size: NA

cdr3_nt: TGTGCCAGCAGCCGGGAACAGGGTTGGTATGGCTACACCTTC
cdr3_aa: CASSREQGWYGYTF
v_call: TRBV14
d_call: NA
j_call: TRBJ1-2
clone_size: NA

cdr3_nt: TGTGCCAGCAGCTTAGTAAAGGCAGGGGGGAGGAATGAGCAGTTCTTC
cdr3_aa: CASSLVKAGGRNEQFF
v_call: TRBV7-9
d_call: NA
j_call: TRBJ2-1
clone_size: once

cdr3_nt: TGTGCCAGCAGCGCCCCCTGGGGGACGACAGGAGACACTGAAGCTTTCTTT
cdr3_aa: CASSAPWGTTGDTEAFF
v_call: TRBV9
d_call: NA
j_call: TRBJ1-1
clone_size: NA

cdr3_nt: TGTGCCAGCAGCTCCGGGACAGGGGGCTACGAGCAGTACTTC
cdr3_aa: CASSSGTGGYEQYF
v_call: TRBV5-6
d_call: TRBD1
j_call: TRBJ2-7
clone_size: NA

cdr3_nt: TGTGCCAGCAGGGGACAGCCGAACACTGAAGCTTTCTTT
cdr3_aa: CASRGQPNTEAFF
v_call: TRBV7-6
d_call: TRBD1
j_call: TRBJ1-1
clone_size: NA

cdr3_nt: TGCAGCGTTACTCGAACAGGGGTCGGCACTGAAGCTTTCTTT
cdr3_aa: CSVTRTGVGTEAFF
v_call: TRBV29-1
d_call: TRBD1
j_call: TRBJ1-1
clone_size: NA

cdr3_nt: TGTGCCAGCAGTGCTCGCAGGGTGTATCAGCCCCAGCATTTT
cdr3_aa: CASSARRVYQPQHF
v_call: TRBV2
d_call: NA
j_call: TRBJ1-5
clone_size: NA

cdr3_nt: TGTGCCAGCAGTTACTCGACGACTGGGGGAAACACCATATATTTT
cdr3_aa: CASSYSTTGGNTIYF
v_call: TRBV6-5
d_call: NA
j_call: TRBJ1-3
clone_size: few

cdr3_nt: TGTGCCAGCAGCAGGGACAGGGGGGACGAGCAGTACTTC
cdr3_aa: CASSRDRGDEQYF
v_call: TRBV5-4
d_call: TRBD1
j_call: TRBJ2-7
clone_size: NA

cdr3_nt: TGCGCCAGCAGCCAAGACGGCAGACTGGGAGCTTTCTTT
cdr3_aa: CASSQDGRLGAFF
v_call: TRBV4-1
d_call: NA
j_call: TRBJ1-1
clone_size: NA

cdr3_nt: TGCGCCAGCAGCGTTGGGGGGAGCTACACCTTC
cdr3_aa: CASSVGGSYTF
v_call: TRBV4-1
d_call: NA
j_call: TRBJ1-2
clone_size: NA

cdr3_nt: TGTGCCAGCATGATGGACAGGTACAATGAGCAGTTCTTC
cdr3_aa: CASMMDRYNEQFF
v_call: TRBV2
d_call: TRBD1
j_call: TRBJ2-1
clone_size: NA

cdr3_nt: TGTGCCAGTAGTATTGGCAGAGGGCCTAATAATTCACCCCTCCACTTT
cdr3_aa: CASSIGRGPNNSPLHF
v_call: TRBV19
d_call: NA
j_call: TRBJ1-6
clone_size: NA

cdr3_nt: TGCGCCAGCAGCCAAAGTTATCCGTGGGGGCTCGGTGAAAAACTGTTTTTT
cdr3_aa: CASSQSYPWGLGEKLFF
v_call: TRBV4-3
d_call: NA
j_call: TRBJ1-4
clone_size: once

cdr3_nt: TGTGCCAGCAGCTTCGCAGGCTCTGGAAACACCATATATTTT
cdr3_aa: CASSFAGSGNTIYF
v_call: TRBV7-9
d_call: NA
j_call: TRBJ1-3
clone_size: NA

cdr3_nt: TGTGCCAGCAGCTCCCAAAATGAGCAGTTCTTC
cdr3_aa: CASSSQNEQFF
v_call: TRBV5-4
d_call: NA
j_call: TRBJ2-1
clone_size: NA

cdr3_nt: TGTGCCAGCAGCGCCCTTCAGGGCCTAGCGAACACCGGGGAGCTGTTTTTT
cdr3_aa: CASSALQGLANTGELFF
v_call: TRBV6-4
d_call: NA
j_call: TRBJ2-2
clone_size: NA

cdr3_nt: TGCGCCAGCAGCCCAGAGGGAGGGAACTACGAAAAACTGTTTTTT
cdr3_aa: CASSPEGGNYEKLFF
v_call: TRBV4-3
d_call: NA
j_call: TRBJ1-4
clone_size: NA

cdr3_nt: TGTGCCAGCAGCTTGAGGCGGCTACAGAACACTGAAGCTTTCTTT
cdr3_aa: CASSLRRLQNTEAFF
v_call: TRBV5-4
d_call: NA
j_call: TRBJ1-1
clone_size: NA

cdr3_nt: TGTGCCAGCGGGGGGAGCTCCTACAATGAGCAGTTCTTC
cdr3_aa: CASGGSSYNEQFF
v_call: TRBV11-2
d_call: NA
j_call: TRBJ2-1
clone_size: once

cdr3_nt: TGCGCCAGCAGCACCGGGTCTGGAAACACCATATATTTT
cdr3_aa: CASSTGSGNTIYF
v_call: TRBV5-1
d_call: NA
j_call: TRBJ1-3
clone_size: NA

cdr3_nt: TGTGCCAGCAGCTACCGACAGACGCAGTATTTT
cdr3_aa: CASSYRQTQYF
v_call: TRBV5-6
d_call: NA
j_call: TRBJ2-3
clone_size: NA

cdr3_nt: TGTGCCAGCAGTGATCTCGGGGGGCCCAAAAAGGAGACCCAGTACTTC
cdr3_aa: CASSDLGGPKKETQYF
v_call: TRBV25-1
d_call: NA
j_call: TRBJ2-5
clone_size: once

cdr3_nt: TGTGCCAGCAGTGACTCCTCGGCAGATACGCAGTATTTT
cdr3_aa: CASSDSSADTQYF
v_call: TRBV6-4
d_call: NA
j_call: TRBJ2-3
clone_size: NA

cdr3_nt: TGTGCCAGCAGCCAGGAAAGGCGGTCCTACGAGCAGTACTTC
cdr3_aa: CASSQERRSYEQYF
v_call: TRBV14
d_call: NA
j_call: TRBJ2-7
clone_size: NA

cdr3_nt: TGTGCCACCAGCAGAGGGACAGTCTCTGAGCAGTTCTTC
cdr3_aa: CATSRGTVSEQFF
v_call: TRBV15
d_call: NA
j_call: TRBJ2-1
clone_size: NA